This TCR beta chain came from a study of cytomegalovirus exposure and HLA in healthy donors. The PCR contained 60 Vbeta and 13 Jbeta primers. Using immunoSEQ multiplex PCR, the repertoire was profiled, and TCRdb retains in-frame clones only, with some absent. In the table there are approximately 150,000 clones, roughly 86% of which are singletons. CDR1 is SGHAT and CDR2 is FQNNGV in the germline V gene. V shed 5 bases and J shed 3 bases, with 19 bases lying between them. This CDR3 comprises 16 residues. In the case of this clone: What it binds is unknown.

Whole-study findings and limits: Productive status was seen about 87% or about 30% of the time for most TCR beta V segments in an earlier analysis. Apart from CMV serostatus, no immune exposure information was available. A later analysis linked a missense variant in DCLRE1C to the trimming of TCR beta V and J genes. Reports showed the classifier diagnosing cytomegalovirus status with high specificity and sensitivity.

Material for sequencing was PBMCs. This chain uses TRBV11-2 with TRBJ1-2; D perhaps matches TRBD1 (6 bases). The origin of this receptor is a girl between 5 and 17 years old in good health and CMV-seropositive. CDR3 sequence: CASSLGGGLTDYGYTF. CDR3 DNA sequence: TGTGCCAGCAGCCTAGGGGGGGGGTTAACTGACTATGGCTACACCTTC.